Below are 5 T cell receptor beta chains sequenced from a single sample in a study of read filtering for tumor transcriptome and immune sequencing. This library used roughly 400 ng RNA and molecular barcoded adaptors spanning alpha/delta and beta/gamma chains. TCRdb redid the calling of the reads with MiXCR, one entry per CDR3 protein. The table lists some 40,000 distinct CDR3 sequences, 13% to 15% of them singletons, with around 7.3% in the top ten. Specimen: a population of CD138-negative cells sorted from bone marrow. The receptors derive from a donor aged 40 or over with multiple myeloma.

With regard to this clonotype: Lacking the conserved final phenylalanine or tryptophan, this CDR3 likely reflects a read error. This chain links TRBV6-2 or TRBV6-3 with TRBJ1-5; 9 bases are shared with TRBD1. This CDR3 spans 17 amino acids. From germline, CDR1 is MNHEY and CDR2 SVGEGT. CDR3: CVSSYGWTDRGWQPQHS. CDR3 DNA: TGTGTCAGCAGTTACGGTTGGACGGACAGGGGTTGGCAGCCCCAGCATTCT.

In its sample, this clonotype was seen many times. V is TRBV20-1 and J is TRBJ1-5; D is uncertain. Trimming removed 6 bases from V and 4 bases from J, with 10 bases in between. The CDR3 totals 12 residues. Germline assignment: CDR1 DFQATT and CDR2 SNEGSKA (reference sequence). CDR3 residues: CSAPGPNQPQHF. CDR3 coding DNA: TGCAGTGCCCCAGGCCCTAATCAGCCCCAGCATTTT.

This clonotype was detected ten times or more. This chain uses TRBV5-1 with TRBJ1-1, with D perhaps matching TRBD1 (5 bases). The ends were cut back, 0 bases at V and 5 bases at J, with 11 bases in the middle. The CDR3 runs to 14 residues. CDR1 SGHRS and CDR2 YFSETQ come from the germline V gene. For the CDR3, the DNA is TGCGCCAGCAGCTTGGTTAGGGGCGCGACTGAAGCTTTCTTT. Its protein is CASSLVRGATEAFF.

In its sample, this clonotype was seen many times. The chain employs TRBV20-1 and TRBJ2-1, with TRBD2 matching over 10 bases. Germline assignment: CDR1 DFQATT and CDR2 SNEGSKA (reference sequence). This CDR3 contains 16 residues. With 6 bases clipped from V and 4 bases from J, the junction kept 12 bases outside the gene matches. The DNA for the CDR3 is TGCAGTGCATACCAAGCGGGGGGGCTGGGGTACAATGAGCAGTTCTTC. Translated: CSAYQAGGLGYNEQFF.

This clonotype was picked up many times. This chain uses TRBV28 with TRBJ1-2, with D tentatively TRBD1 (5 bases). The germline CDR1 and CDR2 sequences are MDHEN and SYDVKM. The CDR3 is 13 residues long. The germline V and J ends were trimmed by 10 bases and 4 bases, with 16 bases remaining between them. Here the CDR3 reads CAIQGAVTYGYTF. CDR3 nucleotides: TGTGCCATCCAGGGAGCGGTAACCTATGGCTACACCTTC.